The present entry profiles one T cell receptor beta chain with its context. This sample was taken from a study of blood T cell repertoires in COVID-19. Study-level background: Spain, Italy and the United States supplied samples that represented acute and convalescent COVID-19. PBMCs, B-cell-depleted T cells, or T cells provided the cDNA or gDNA that made up the material.

The germline V gene encodes CDR1 SGHRS and CDR2 YFSETQ. The CDR3 is 13 residues long. V was clipped by 2 bases and J by 5 bases; unmatched bases: 1. Original data processing: Counts of nucleated cells, estimated from reference gene primer amplification, were obtained. This table comes from immunoSEQ multiplex PCR, and its TCRdb copy is limited to in-frame clones, with some not included. The V and J calls and the clone size are those of that table, but D and trimming were determined from the DNA. This sample yields about 170,000 clones, of which around 81% are seen a single time; around 9.9% belongs to the top ten.

The chain employs TRBV5-1 and TRBJ2-5, with 9 bases matching TRBD1. Sequences were obtained from peripheral blood. This TCR was sampled from a man aged 65-85 years with active or convalescent COVID-19. The CDR3 protein is CASSFDRGETQYF. As DNA, the CDR3 is TGCGCCAGCAGCTTCGACAGGGGGGAGACCCAGTACTTC.